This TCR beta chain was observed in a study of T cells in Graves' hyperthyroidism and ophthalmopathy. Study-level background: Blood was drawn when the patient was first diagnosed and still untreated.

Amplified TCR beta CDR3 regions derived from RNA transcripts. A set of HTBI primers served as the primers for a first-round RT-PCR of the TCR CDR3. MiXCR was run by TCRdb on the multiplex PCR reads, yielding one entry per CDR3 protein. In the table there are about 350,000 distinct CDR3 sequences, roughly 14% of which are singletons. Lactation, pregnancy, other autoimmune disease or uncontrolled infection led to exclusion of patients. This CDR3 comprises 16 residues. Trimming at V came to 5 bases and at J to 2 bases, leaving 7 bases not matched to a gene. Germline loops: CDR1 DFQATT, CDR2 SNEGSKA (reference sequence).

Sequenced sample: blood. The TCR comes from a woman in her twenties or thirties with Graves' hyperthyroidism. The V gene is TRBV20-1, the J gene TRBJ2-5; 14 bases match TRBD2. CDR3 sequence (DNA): TGCAGTGCTTTGGGGACTAGCGGGAGAATACAAGAGACCCAGTACTTC. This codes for CSALGTSGRIQETQYF.